The 20 T cell receptor beta chains listed next were all sequenced from one sample in a study of cytomegalovirus exposure and HLA in healthy donors. In the PCR, 60 Vbeta and 13 Jbeta primers were used. The method was immunoSEQ multiplex PCR; TCRdb's version includes in-frame clones alone and lacks a portion of them. The data hold fewer than 200,000 clones, with roughly 78% observed a single time. Source material: PBMCs. The source of these receptors is a man aged 35-49 years in good health and CMV-seropositive.

The chain combines TRBV4-1 with TRBJ1-1, with 8 bases matching TRBD1. Germline V gene lookup returns CDR1 MGHRA and CDR2 YSYEKL. The V gene end was trimmed by 4 bases and the J gene end by 1 base; junction bases not matched to a gene: 2. CDR3 length: 14 residues. The CDR3 reads CASSPGTGNTEAFF. CDR3 nucleotides: TGCGCCAGCAGCCCCGGGACAGGGAACACTGAAGCTTTCTTT.

This clone was counted between two and nine times. The rearrangement links TRBV6-6 to TRBJ2-7; possible D gene TRBD1, 5 bases. Between the trimmed V and J ends, which lost 2 bases and 3 bases, there was a span of 8 bases. There are 13 residues in the CDR3. Germline lookup yields CDR1 MNHNY and CDR2 SVGAGI (reference sequence). In DNA form, the CDR3 reads TGTGCCAGCAGTTACAGGGGTGACTACGAGCAGTACTTC. This encodes CASSYRGDYEQYF.

V is TRBV10-3 and J is TRBJ2-5; D remains unclear. CDR1 and CDR2 from the germline V gene are ENHRY and SYGVKD. With 3 bases removed from V and 4 bases from J, the gap between germline ends came to 18 bases. The CDR3 has 16 residues. The CDR3 DNA reads TGTGCCATCAGTGATGTGGGTACACTAAAAGGAGAGACCCAGTACTTC. It yields the protein CAISDVGTLKGETQYF.

This chain links TRBV10-3 with TRBJ1-1; TRBD1 agrees at 7 bases. The CDR3 is 15 amino acids. Germline CDR1 ENHRY, CDR2 SYGVKD. The ends lost 6 bases at V and 0 bases at J; junction bases unmatched: 7. CDR3: CAIRGGRGLNTEAFF. DNA for the CDR3: TGTGCCATCAGAGGGGGCAGGGGGTTGAACACTGAAGCTTTCTTT.

This chain joins TRBV18 and TRBJ1-5; D not resolved. CDR3 length: 15 amino acids. Trimming stripped 5 bases from V and 4 bases from J, with 15 bases between. Germline V CDR1 and CDR2: KGHSH, LQKENI. The DNA for the CDR3 is TGTGCCAGCTCATCTGCCCAAGGCGGGAATCAGCCCCAGCATTTT. Translated, it gives CASSSAQGGNQPQHF.

A few counts support this clone. The chain couples TRBV9 to TRBJ2-2, with D uncertain. The V gene's germline CDR1 is SGDLS and CDR2 YYNGEE. CDR3 size: 16 residues. V shed 4 bases and J shed 0 bases, with 13 bases lying between them. The chain's CDR3 is CASSPRRLANTGELFF. Here the CDR3 DNA reads TGTGCCAGCAGCCCGCGGAGACTTGCGAACACCGGGGAGCTGTTTTTT.

This clone has only a few counts. V and J are TRBV29-1 and TRBJ1-2, with a weak D call TRBD1 (5 bases). Trimming stripped 4 bases from V and 8 bases from J, with 8 bases between. The CDR3 contains 10 residues. Germline V gene data show CDR1 as SQVTM and CDR2 as ANQGSEA. The CDR3 spells CSVVQDGYTF. In DNA, the CDR3 is TGCAGCGTTGTACAGGACGGCTACACCTTC.

CDR3 nucleotide sequence: TGTGCCAGCAGAGGGGAACCGACCTCCGAGCAGTACTTC. This sequence encodes CASRGEPTSEQYF. This sequence joins TRBV6-5 and TRBJ2-7; D may be TRBD1 (5 bases). V was cut by 6 bases and J by 6 bases, with 15 bases left in between. CDR3 length: 13 amino acids. Germline V gene data show CDR1 as MNHEY and CDR2 as SVGAGI.

J is TRBJ2-5 and V is TRBV7-2, with TRBD1 matching 9 bases. The ends lost 5 bases at V and 2 bases at J; junction bases unmatched: 9. The CDR3 is made up of 16 amino acids. Germline V gene sequence: CDR1 SGHTA, CDR2 FQGNSA. As DNA, the CDR3 is TGTGCCAGCAGCCGGGACAGGGATAACCCGCAAGAGACCCAGTACTTC. This gives the protein CASSRDRDNPQETQYF.

V is TRBV4-2 and J is TRBJ1-3; D is perhaps TRBD1 (6 bases). The CDR3 contains 15 residues. CDR1 and CDR2 (germline): LGHNA, YNFKEQ. The V end lost 0 bases, the J end lost 4 bases, and 10 bases lay between the germline ends. CDR3 sequence: CASSQDVQGGNTIYF. CDR3 DNA sequence: TGTGCCAGCAGCCAAGATGTACAGGGAGGAAACACCATATATTTT.

DNA of the CDR3: TGCGCCAGCAGCCTCCGGGGGACCCAAAAAGGCTCTGGAAACACCATATATTTT. It specifies CASSLRGTQKGSGNTIYF. The gene calls are TRBV5-1 and TRBJ1-3; perhaps TRBD1 as D (5 bases). Deletions cut 4 bases from V and 0 bases from J, with 20 bases between. This CDR3 contains 18 residues. Germline V gene sequence: CDR1 SGHRS, CDR2 YFSETQ.

The chain is built from TRBV2 and TRBJ2-7, with 10 bases that match TRBD1. This CDR3 is built from 16 residues. Losses at the gene ends were 8 bases for V and 1 base for J; bases not matched to a gene: 11. Per the germline V gene, CDR1 is SNHLY and CDR2 is FYNNEI. The DNA of the CDR3 is TGTGCCAGCCCCAAGGGGGGGGACAGGGGTTCCTACGAGCAGTACTTC. Protein: CASPKGGDRGSYEQYF.

This rearrangement joins TRBV19 to TRBJ1-2; D may be TRBD1 (6 bases). Germline CDR1 LNHDA, CDR2 SQIVND (reference sequence). V was clipped by 6 bases and J by 3 bases, with 14 bases between them. This CDR3 comprises 14 residues. The CDR3 bases are TGTGCCAGTAGGCGGGGGCTAGCCGACTATGGCTACACCTTC. It specifies CASRRGLADYGYTF.

This chain links TRBV18 with TRBJ1-6, with unresolved D. V shed 4 bases and J shed 10 bases, with 14 bases lying between them. The germline V gene encodes CDR1 KGHSH and CDR2 LQKENI. The CDR3 totals 14 residues. The CDR3 protein is CASSLRGIQSPLHF. In nucleotides, the CDR3 is TGTGCCAGCTCACTCCGGGGAATCCAATCACCCCTCCACTTT. Using reference TRBV18 and TRBJ1-6 for the parts outside the CDR3, the full variable domain is NAGVMQNPRHLVRRRGQEARLRCSPMKGHSHVYWYRQLPEEGLKFMVYLQKENIIDESGMPKERFSAEFPKEGPSILRIQQVVRGDSAAYFCASSLRGIQSPLHFGNGTRLTVT.

This chain connects TRBV9 to TRBJ2-1; no clear D. CDR3 length: 15 amino acids. Looked up from germline, CDR1 is SGDLS and CDR2 is YYNGEE. V shed 4 bases and J shed 9 bases, with 20 bases lying between them. This CDR3 reads CASSFTDAGYSEQFF. The CDR3 bases are TGTGCCAGCAGCTTTACCGACGCAGGCTATAGTGAGCAGTTCTTC.

In DNA form, the CDR3 reads TGCGCCAGCAGCTCCCGGGACAGCGGTTCACCCCTCCACTTT. Translated, it gives CASSSRDSGSPLHF. The chain joins TRBV5-1 to TRBJ1-6, with 7 bases matching TRBD1. The CDR3 covers 14 residues. Germline loops: CDR1 SGHRS, CDR2 YFSETQ. The V segment lost 3 bases and the J segment 9 bases; nucleotides outside the gene matches: 6.

The J gene is TRBJ1-4, the V gene TRBV6-5, with 12 bases identical to TRBD1. The CDR3 length is 14 residues. Germline CDR1 and CDR2: MNHEY and SVGAGI. The V segment lost 6 bases and the J segment 6 bases; nucleotides outside the gene matches: 2. Here the CDR3 reads CASRGTGGHEKLFF. CDR3 in DNA: TGTGCCAGCAGGGGGACAGGGGGCCATGAAAAACTGTTTTTT.

The rearrangement joins TRBV27 to TRBJ1-2, with D maybe TRBD1 (6 bases). The V gene lost 6 bases and the J gene lost 4 bases, with 9 bases spanning the gap. This CDR3 is built from 12 residues. Looked up from germline, CDR1 is MNHEY and CDR2 is SMNVEV (reference sequence). The CDR3 loop is CASSRGFYGYTF. CDR3 DNA: TGTGCCAGCAGCAGGGGATTCTATGGCTACACCTTC.

The chain uses TRBV30 and TRBJ2-7; no clear D gene. The CDR3 consists of 13 residues. The germline V gene encodes CDR1 GTSNPN and CDR2 SVGIG (reference sequence). Deletions cut 1 base from V and 2 bases from J, with 9 bases between. The CDR3 DNA follows: TGTGCCTGGAGTGGGTTCTCTACCTACGAGCAGTACTTC. It is translated as CAWSGFSTYEQYF.

The rearrangement uses TRBV5-1 and TRBJ2-7; TRBD2 aligns across 8 bases. V was pared by 1 base and J by 3 bases, with 3 bases of the junction left unmatched. Germline loops: CDR1 SGHRS, CDR2 YFSETQ. The CDR3 loop spans 14 amino acids. The CDR3 here is CASSLSGGRYEQYF. In DNA, the CDR3 is TGCGCCAGCAGCTTGAGCGGGGGCCGCTACGAGCAGTACTTC.